The clone carrying this T cell receptor (beta chain) was seen only a few times. This sample is drawn from a study of T-cell reconstitution after alpha-beta-depleted transplantation in children. The CDR3 covers 15 residues. Germline V CDR1 and CDR2: LNHNV, YYDKDF (reference sequence). V lost 1 base to trimming and J lost 1 base, with 9 bases between them. Unique molecular identifiers were incorporated when the TCRbeta library was constructed. TCRdb re-derived calls from the PCR reads in MiXCR, one entry per CDR3 protein. The sample records 500,000 or so distinct CDR3 sequences, around a third being singletons.

Sequenced material: PBMCs from the stem cell graft donor, taken from the stem cell graft. The genes are TRBV15 and TRBJ2-3, with D hard to call. The clonotype was recovered from a human donor who donated a stem cell graft to a child with aplastic anemia. CDR3 amino acids: CATSRVLQGTDTQYF. The CDR3 nucleotides are TGTGCCACCAGCAGAGTTCTTCAGGGCACAGATACGCAGTATTTT.